This T cell receptor beta chain was found in a study of cytomegalovirus exposure and HLA in healthy donors. Sequencing used immunoSEQ multiplex PCR; TCRdb keeps in-frame clones, though not all of them. The sample lists more than 95,000 clones; about 93% were seen once. Trimming took off 7 bases at V and 0 bases at J, with 16 bases between the two ends. The CDR3 length is 15 residues. Germline CDR1 and CDR2: MNHEY and SVGAGI. This receptor was identified in a woman in her late teens or twenties in good health and CMV-seronegative. The chain recombines TRBV6-5 with TRBJ2-7, with a possible D match to TRBD2 (7 bases). Sample: PBMCs. The CDR3 spells CASTWAGGLSYEQYF. The CDR3 bases are TGTGCCAGCACCTGGGCCGGGGGGCTCTCCTACGAGCAGTACTTC.